This is a list of T cell receptor beta chains from one sample in a study of blood T cell repertoires in COVID-19. Data came from immunoSEQ multiplex PCR; TCRdb stores just in-frame clones and leaves some out. The profile shows some 70,000 clones, 75% to 90% of them singletons. The sample consisted of peripheral blood. These receptors all stem from a man in his sixties with acute or convalescent COVID-19. CDR3s include the opening cysteine and the closing phenylalanine or tryptophan. Each record gives: V gene, J gene, D gene, clone size, CDR3 DNA, CDR3 protein. D genes are given only for firm matches. A clone size is listed for some rows: how often the clone was seen (once, few, many), or a class if it is expanded.

v_gene: TRBV5-1; j_gene: TRBJ1-6; d_gene: -; abundance: -; CDR3nt: TGCGCCAGCAGCTTGCGACAGCTTTCACCCCTCCACTTT; CDR3aa: CASSLRQLSPLHF
v_gene: TRBV10-3; j_gene: TRBJ1-1; d_gene: TRBD1; abundance: -; CDR3nt: TGTGCCATCAGAACCGACAGGGTGGCCACTGAAGCTTTCTTT; CDR3aa: CAIRTDRVATEAFF
v_gene: TRBV13; j_gene: TRBJ1-2; d_gene: -; abundance: -; CDR3nt: TGTGCCAGCAGCTTACAGGGGTTATATGGCTACACCTTC; CDR3aa: CASSLQGLYGYTF
v_gene: TRBV28; j_gene: TRBJ1-6; d_gene: -; abundance: -; CDR3nt: TGTGCCAGCAGTTTACCGGGTACTGACTCACCCCTCCACTTT; CDR3aa: CASSLPGTDSPLHF
v_gene: TRBV24-1; j_gene: TRBJ2-5; d_gene: -; abundance: -; CDR3nt: TGTGCCACCAGTACCGTAGGGGGGGGCAGGCAAGAGACCCAGTACTTC; CDR3aa: CATSTVGGGRQETQYF
v_gene: TRBV2; j_gene: TRBJ2-1; d_gene: TRBD2; abundance: -; CDR3nt: TGTGCCAGCAGTGGTACTAGCGGGAGCTCCTACAATGAGCAGTTCTTC; CDR3aa: CASSGTSGSSYNEQFF
v_gene: TRBV5-4; j_gene: TRBJ2-1; d_gene: TRBD2; abundance: -; CDR3nt: TGTGCCAGCAGCCCCGGGACTAGCGGGAGGGCCGTAAATGAGCAGTTCTTC; CDR3aa: CASSPGTSGRAVNEQFF
v_gene: TRBV18; j_gene: TRBJ1-4; d_gene: TRBD1; abundance: -; CDR3nt: TGTGCCAGCTCACCGGTGCAGGGGGCGCTTACTAATGAAAAACTGTTTTTT; CDR3aa: CASSPVQGALTNEKLFF
v_gene: TRBV19; j_gene: TRBJ2-7; d_gene: -; abundance: -; CDR3nt: TGTGCCAGTAGGGCCCAGGGGGGAACCTACGAGCAGTACTTC; CDR3aa: CASRAQGGTYEQYF
v_gene: TRBV5-4; j_gene: TRBJ2-5; d_gene: TRBD1; abundance: -; CDR3nt: TGTGCCAGCAGGGACAGGGGCAGTCAAGAGACCCAGTACTTC; CDR3aa: CASRDRGSQETQYF
v_gene: TRBV24-1; j_gene: TRBJ2-1; d_gene: TRBD2; abundance: -; CDR3nt: TGTGCCACCAGTGGGCAAGCGGGGGCCTACAATGAGCAGTTCTTC; CDR3aa: CATSGQAGAYNEQFF
v_gene: TRBV6-1; j_gene: TRBJ1-4; d_gene: -; abundance: -; CDR3nt: TGTGCCAGCAGTGACCGCCAGGGAAGGGAAAAACTGTTTTTT; CDR3aa: CASSDRQGREKLFF
v_gene: TRBV6-5; j_gene: TRBJ2-1; d_gene: TRBD2; abundance: -; CDR3nt: TGTGCCAGCAGTTACGCCGGGACTAGCGACAATGAGCAGTTCTTC; CDR3aa: CASSYAGTSDNEQFF
v_gene: TRBV5-5; j_gene: TRBJ2-5; d_gene: TRBD1; abundance: once; CDR3nt: TGTGCCAGCAGGTCAGGGGGACCTCCACAAGAGACCCAGTACTTC; CDR3aa: CASRSGGPPQETQYF
v_gene: TRBV19; j_gene: TRBJ2-7; d_gene: TRBD2; abundance: -; CDR3nt: TGTGCCAGTAGTATTACTTTGGGAGGGTCCTACGAGCAGTACTTC; CDR3aa: CASSITLGGSYEQYF
v_gene: TRBV5-8; j_gene: TRBJ1-5; d_gene: -; abundance: -; CDR3nt: TGTGCCAGCAGCTCCGGGGTCCCCGCTATGAATAGCAATCAGCCCCAGCATTTT; CDR3aa: CASSSGVPAMNSNQPQHF
v_gene: TRBV29-1; j_gene: TRBJ1-1; d_gene: -; abundance: -; CDR3nt: TGCAGCGTTGAAGTCGTGTGGCCGAGGACTGAAGCTTTCTTT; CDR3aa: CSVEVVWPRTEAFF
v_gene: TRBV5-1; j_gene: TRBJ1-1; d_gene: TRBD1; abundance: once; CDR3nt: TGCGCCAGCAGCTGGGACAGGTTACAAACTGAAGCTTTCTTT; CDR3aa: CASSWDRLQTEAFF
v_gene: TRBV29-1; j_gene: TRBJ1-5; d_gene: TRBD1; abundance: -; CDR3nt: TGCAGCGTTCTCCCAGGGGGCCAGCAGCCCCAGCATTTT; CDR3aa: CSVLPGGQQPQHF
v_gene: TRBV27; j_gene: TRBJ2-3; d_gene: -; abundance: once; CDR3nt: TGTGCCAGCAGTATGGGCAATACGCAGTATTTT; CDR3aa: CASSMGNTQYF
v_gene: TRBV30; j_gene: TRBJ2-2; d_gene: -; abundance: -; CDR3nt: TGTGCCTGGAGTCCTGGACTGAGCACCGGGGAGCTGTTTTTT; CDR3aa: CAWSPGLSTGELFF
v_gene: TRBV10-3; j_gene: TRBJ1-1; d_gene: TRBD1; abundance: -; CDR3nt: TGTGCCATCAGTGAGAGCGGACGACCGCGAAGACAGGGGGCGAACACTGAAGCTTTCTTT; CDR3aa: CAISESGRPRRQGANTEAFF
v_gene: TRBV5-1; j_gene: TRBJ2-6; d_gene: -; abundance: -; CDR3nt: TGCGCCAGCAGCTTGGGCGACTCTGGGGCCAACGTCCTGACTTTC; CDR3aa: CASSLGDSGANVLTF
v_gene: TRBV5-8; j_gene: TRBJ2-1; d_gene: -; abundance: -; CDR3nt: TGTGCCAGCAGCTTGGTCGTGGGGAGGAGCTCCTACAATGAGCAGTTCTTC; CDR3aa: CASSLVVGRSSYNEQFF
v_gene: TRBV19; j_gene: TRBJ2-7; d_gene: TRBD1; abundance: -; CDR3nt: TGTGCCAGTAGGCCCCGGGACAGGGGTTACGAGCAGTACTTC; CDR3aa: CASRPRDRGYEQYF
v_gene: TRBV20-1; j_gene: TRBJ2-7; d_gene: TRBD2; abundance: -; CDR3nt: TGCAGTGCTAGTGCTAGCGGGATGCCCTACGAGCAGTACTTC; CDR3aa: CSASASGMPYEQYF
v_gene: TRBV6-5; j_gene: TRBJ2-5; d_gene: TRBD2; abundance: once; CDR3nt: TGTGCCAGCATAACGAAGCGGGGGTATGAGACCCAGTACTTC; CDR3aa: CASITKRGYETQYF
v_gene: TRBV9; j_gene: TRBJ2-3; d_gene: TRBD2; abundance: -; CDR3nt: TGTGCCAGCAGCGTGGGACTAGCGGGGGGGCTCAGCACAGATACGCAGTATTTT; CDR3aa: CASSVGLAGGLSTDTQYF
v_gene: TRBV5-6; j_gene: TRBJ1-2; d_gene: -; abundance: -; CDR3nt: TGTGCCAGCAGTCCTGGGAGGACTAACTATGGCTACACCTTC; CDR3aa: CASSPGRTNYGYTF
v_gene: TRBV24-1; j_gene: TRBJ1-5; d_gene: -; abundance: -; CDR3nt: TGTGCCACCAGTCACAGGGACACGATGCAGCCCCAGCATTTT; CDR3aa: CATSHRDTMQPQHF
v_gene: TRBV9; j_gene: TRBJ2-5; d_gene: TRBD2; abundance: -; CDR3nt: TGTGCCAGCAGCGTAGGACTAGCGGGAGGAGGGGTGGAAGAGACCCAGTACTTC; CDR3aa: CASSVGLAGGGVEETQYF
v_gene: TRBV6-6; j_gene: TRBJ1-6; d_gene: -; abundance: -; CDR3nt: TGTGCCAGCAGTGGGACTTCCTCGGAGAGTTCACCCCTCCACTTT; CDR3aa: CASSGTSSESSPLHF
v_gene: TRBV4-1; j_gene: TRBJ1-1; d_gene: -; abundance: -; CDR3nt: TGCGCCAGCAGCCAAGGTCTCGAAGCTTTCTTT; CDR3aa: CASSQGLEAFF
v_gene: TRBV5-1; j_gene: TRBJ1-3; d_gene: TRBD1; abundance: -; CDR3nt: TGCGCCAGCAGCTTCGGGACAGGGGGAAACACCATATATTTT; CDR3aa: CASSFGTGGNTIYF
v_gene: TRBV18; j_gene: TRBJ1-1; d_gene: -; abundance: -; CDR3nt: TGTGCCAGCTCACCAAAGGGGGACACTGAAGCTTTCTTT; CDR3aa: CASSPKGDTEAFF
v_gene: TRBV6-4; j_gene: TRBJ2-7; d_gene: TRBD2; abundance: -; CDR3nt: TGTGCCAGCAGTGATGGGACTAGCGTGAGATGCGAGCAGTACTTC; CDR3aa: CASSDGTSVRCEQYF
v_gene: TRBV6-1; j_gene: TRBJ2-5; d_gene: TRBD1; abundance: once; CDR3nt: TGTGCCAGCAGTGATACCGGGACAGGGGGCATCGGAGAGACCCAGTACTTC; CDR3aa: CASSDTGTGGIGETQYF
v_gene: TRBV11-2; j_gene: TRBJ1-6; d_gene: -; abundance: -; CDR3nt: TGTGCCAGCAGCTTAGTAAATTCACCCCTCCACTTT; CDR3aa: CASSLVNSPLHF
v_gene: TRBV28; j_gene: TRBJ2-7; d_gene: TRBD2; abundance: -; CDR3nt: TGTGCCAGCAGTTTCCCGGGGGGGGCTTACGAGCAGTACTTC; CDR3aa: CASSFPGGAYEQYF
v_gene: TRBV18; j_gene: TRBJ2-1; d_gene: -; abundance: -; CDR3nt: TGTGCCAGCTCAGCAAGCTCGGGTTATAACAATGAGCAGTTCTTC; CDR3aa: CASSASSGYNNEQFF
v_gene: TRBV14; j_gene: TRBJ2-2; d_gene: -; abundance: -; CDR3nt: TGTGCCAGCAGCCAAGATGGGAGAGACACCGGGGAGCTGTTTTTT; CDR3aa: CASSQDGRDTGELFF
v_gene: TRBV3-1/TRBV3-2; j_gene: TRBJ2-7; d_gene: TRBD1; abundance: -; CDR3nt: TGTGCCAGCAGCCACAGTACAGGGGGCTTGGTGTACGAGCAGTACTTC; CDR3aa: CASSHSTGGLVYEQYF
v_gene: TRBV5-8; j_gene: TRBJ2-5; d_gene: -; abundance: -; CDR3nt: TGTGCCAGCAGCATAACAGGGTCCGAGACCCAGTACTTC; CDR3aa: CASSITGSETQYF
v_gene: TRBV5-5; j_gene: TRBJ2-1; d_gene: TRBD2; abundance: -; CDR3nt: TGTGCCAGCAGCTTGCACGGTCTAGCGGGGGGTATTGGCTCCTACAATGAGCAGTTCTTC; CDR3aa: CASSLHGLAGGIGSYNEQFF
v_gene: TRBV6-1; j_gene: TRBJ1-2; d_gene: -; abundance: once; CDR3nt: TGTGCCAGCAGTGAAGGGGCGGGGGCTGATCCCTATGGCTACACCTTC; CDR3aa: CASSEGAGADPYGYTF
v_gene: TRBV29-1; j_gene: TRBJ1-1; d_gene: -; abundance: -; CDR3nt: TGCAGCGTTCCGACAGAAATGAACACTGAAGCTTTCTTT; CDR3aa: CSVPTEMNTEAFF
v_gene: TRBV5-1; j_gene: TRBJ2-1; d_gene: -; abundance: -; CDR3nt: TGCGCCAGCAGCTTGGCTCTCGCGAGTTCCTACAATGAGCAGTTCTTC; CDR3aa: CASSLALASSYNEQFF
v_gene: TRBV28; j_gene: TRBJ2-7; d_gene: TRBD1; abundance: -; CDR3nt: TGTGCCAGCAGTTTCGGACAGGCCGAGCAGTACTTC; CDR3aa: CASSFGQAEQYF
v_gene: TRBV19; j_gene: TRBJ2-2; d_gene: TRBD2; abundance: -; CDR3nt: TGTGCCAGCCGACTAGCGGGAGGAACCGGGGAGCTGTTTTTT; CDR3aa: CASRLAGGTGELFF
v_gene: TRBV5-6; j_gene: TRBJ2-3; d_gene: -; abundance: -; CDR3nt: TGTGCCAGCAGCGATTCTATGGTTTCCACTCCTTATACGCAGTATTTT; CDR3aa: CASSDSMVSTPYTQYF
v_gene: TRBV27; j_gene: TRBJ1-2; d_gene: -; abundance: -; CDR3nt: TGTGCCAGCAGTTGGAGTCCGAGTTTCAACTATGGCTACACCTTC; CDR3aa: CASSWSPSFNYGYTF
v_gene: TRBV7-9; j_gene: TRBJ1-1; d_gene: -; abundance: -; CDR3nt: TGTGCCAGCAGCAACAGACAGGAAACACTAACTTACACTGAAGCTTTCTTT; CDR3aa: CASSNRQETLTYTEAFF
v_gene: TRBV15; j_gene: TRBJ2-7; d_gene: TRBD1; abundance: once; CDR3nt: TGTGCCACCAGCAGAGATTATGGGACAGGGGCGTTGAACGAGCAGTACTTC; CDR3aa: CATSRDYGTGALNEQYF